The TCR beta chain described here comes from a study of T cells after yellow fever vaccination. Study as a whole: Some fractions had low cell numbers, and these were prepared with SMART-Seq v4 Ultra Low Input. General study points: The bulk population could contribute abundant contaminating clonotypes to FACS-sorted repertoires.

The germline V gene encodes CDR1 MDHEN and CDR2 SYDVKM. V was cut by 3 bases and J by 5 bases, with 19 bases left in between. The CDR3 contains 16 residues. In regard to this clonotype: Its antigen is undetermined.

A single record per CDR3 protein comes from TCRdb applying MiXCR to the 5' RACE reads. This sample has about 74,000 distinct CDR3 sequences, with around 7% found just once. The source was CD8+ T cells sorted from PBMCs, collected 5 to 6 days after the first yellow fever vaccination. The V gene is TRBV28, the J gene TRBJ2-5; TRBD1 might be the D (5 bases). This receptor was taken from a young man who received the YFV17D yellow fever vaccine. This CDR3 is CASSFPPGKGLETQYF. The CDR3 coding sequence is TGTGCCAGCAGTTTTCCCCCGGGCAAGGGGCTTGAGACCCAGTACTTC. Filled out from reference TRBV28 and TRBJ2-5, the complete variable domain reads DVKVTQSSRYLVKRTGEKVFLECVQDMDHENMFWYRQDPGLGLRLIYFSYDVKMKEKGDIPEGYSVSREKKERFSLILESASTNQTSMYLCASSFPPGKGLETQYFGPGTRLLVL.